Listed below are T cell receptor beta chains from one sample, sequenced in a study of early T cells in non-severe SARS-CoV-2 infection. One entry per CDR3 protein, called by TCRdb with MiXCR from the 5' RACE reads. The profile shows roughly 81,000 distinct CDR3 sequences, about 12% of them singletons. Source material: whole blood. The receptors come from an adult who was a healthcare worker with PCR-confirmed SARS-CoV-2 infection or an uninfected control (not recorded which). Both conserved end residues are part of each CDR3. The D gene is left open where the match is weak. Rows may omit the clone size; those that give it use once, few, many or a size class.

TRBV3-1,-,TRBJ2-7,many,CASSQDLSLYEQYF,TGTGCCAGCAGCCAAGATTTAAGCCTCTACGAGCAGTACTTC
TRBV6-6,-,TRBJ1-4,many,CASSPNKSPNEKLFF,TGTGCCAGCAGTCCGAACAAATCCCCTAATGAAAAACTGTTTTTT
TRBV5-5,-,TRBJ1-5,many,CASSYRTSLLSNQPQHF,TGTGCCAGCAGCTACAGGACATCCTTATTGAGCAATCAGCCCCAGCATTTT
TRBV2,-,TRBJ2-7,few,CASSYTGGGPYEQYF,TGTGCCAGCAGTTATACCGGGGGTGGCCCCTACGAGCAGTACTTC
TRBV7-2,-,TRBJ1-4,-,CASSLVATAVNEKLFF,TGTGCCAGCAGCTTAGTAGCGACAGCTGTTAATGAAAAACTGTTTTTT
TRBV6-1,-,TRBJ2-3,-,CASSANRNTDTQYF,TGTGCCAGCAGTGCTAATAGGAACACAGATACGCAGTATTTT
TRBV30,-,TRBJ2-2,-,CAWSVGPGELFF,TGTGCCTGGAGTGTAGGTCCCGGGGAGCTGTTTTTT
TRBV21-1,-,TRBJ2-2,few,CASSTAGTPNTGELFF,TGTGCCAGCAGCACCGCCGGGACCCCAAACACCGGGGAGCTGTTTTTT
TRBV9,-,TRBJ2-1,many,CASSVGDREQFF,TGTGCCAGCAGCGTAGGAGACAGGGAGCAGTTCTTC
TRBV28,-,TRBJ1-2,few,CASSSGSTANYGYTF,TGTGCCAGCAGTTCCGGGTCTACCGCTAACTATGGCTACACCTTC
TRBV23-1,-,TRBJ1-5,few,CASSHPRVASNQPQHF,TGCGCCAGCAGTCATCCCCGGGTGGCCAGCAATCAGCCCCAGCATTTT
TRBV6-5,-,TRBJ2-7,-,CASSKGGGEQYF,TGTGCCAGCAGCAAGGGGGGCGGCGAGCAGTACTTC
TRBV2,-,TRBJ2-1,few,CASRGYNEQFF,TGTGCCAGCCGAGGCTACAATGAGCAGTTCTTC
TRBV5-1,-,TRBJ2-3,-,CVSSLGQDDTQYF,TGCGTCAGCAGCTTGGGCCAGGATGATACGCAGTATTTT
TRBV5-1,-,TRBJ1-4,many,CASRNTVTNEKLFF,TGCGCCAGCAGAAACACAGTGACTAATGAAAAACTGTTTTTT
TRBV18,-,TRBJ2-1,many,CASSPFSVYEQFF,TGTGCCAGCTCACCATTTTCGGTCTATGAGCAGTTCTTC
TRBV3-1,TRBD2,TRBJ2-1,many,CASSPQMTSGPYNEQFF,TGTGCCAGCAGCCCCCAAATGACTAGCGGGCCATACAATGAGCAGTTCTTC
TRBV6-5,-,TRBJ2-3,-,CASRGPGQTTDTQYF,TGTGCCAGCAGGGGGCCGGGACAAACCACAGATACGCAGTATTTT
TRBV7-2,TRBD2,TRBJ2-2,many,CASSSPVGGSGMVFRELFF,TGTGCCAGCAGCTCCCCTGTGGGAGGTAGCGGGATGGTATTTCGGGAGCTGTTTTTT
TRBV12-3/TRBV12-4,TRBD1,TRBJ1-2,-,CASSLYSLRDSANYGYTF,TGTGCCAGCAGTTTATACAGCCTGCGGGACAGCGCTAACTATGGCTACACCTTC
TRBV20-1,TRBD1,TRBJ2-3,many,CSARGQGAGDTQYF,TGCAGTGCTAGAGGACAGGGGGCGGGAGATACGCAGTATTTT
TRBV20-1,-,TRBJ2-1,-,CSAPFYNEQFF,TGCAGTGCCCCCTTCTACAATGAGCAGTTCTTC
TRBV7-2,-,TRBJ2-2,few,CASSTRGNTGELFF,TGTGCCAGCAGTACTAGGGGGAACACCGGGGAGCTGTTTTTT
TRBV18,-,TRBJ2-5,-,CASSLVGYQETQYF,TGTGCCAGCTCCCTAGTCGGTTACCAAGAGACCCAGTACTTC